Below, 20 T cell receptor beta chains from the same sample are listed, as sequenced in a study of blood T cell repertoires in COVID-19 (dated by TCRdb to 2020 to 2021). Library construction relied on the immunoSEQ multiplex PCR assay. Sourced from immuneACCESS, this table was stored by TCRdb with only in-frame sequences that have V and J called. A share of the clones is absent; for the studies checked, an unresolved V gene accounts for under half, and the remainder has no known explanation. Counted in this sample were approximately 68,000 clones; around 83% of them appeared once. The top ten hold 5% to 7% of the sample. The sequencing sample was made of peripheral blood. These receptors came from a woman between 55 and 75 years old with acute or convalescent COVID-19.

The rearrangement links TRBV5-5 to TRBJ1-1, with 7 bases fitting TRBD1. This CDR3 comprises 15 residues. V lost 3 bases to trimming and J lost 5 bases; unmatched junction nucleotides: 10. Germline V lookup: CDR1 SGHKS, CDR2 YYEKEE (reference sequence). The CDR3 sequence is CASSSSRQGRTEAFF. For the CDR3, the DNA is TGTGCCAGCAGCTCCTCCCGACAGGGTCGGACTGAAGCTTTCTTT. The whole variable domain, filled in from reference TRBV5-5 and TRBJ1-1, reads DAGVTQSPTHLIKTRGQQVTLRCSPISGHKSVSWYQQVLGQGPQFIFQYYEKEERGRGNFPDRFSARQFPNYSSELNVNALLLGDSALYLCASSSSRQGRTEAFFGQGTRLTVV.

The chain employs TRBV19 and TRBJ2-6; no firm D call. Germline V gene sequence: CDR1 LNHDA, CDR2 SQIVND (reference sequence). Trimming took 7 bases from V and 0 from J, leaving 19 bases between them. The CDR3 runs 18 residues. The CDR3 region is CASKELAGRFSGANVLTF. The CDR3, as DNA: TGTGCCAGTAAAGAGTTGGCAGGAAGGTTCTCTGGGGCCAACGTCCTGACTTTC.

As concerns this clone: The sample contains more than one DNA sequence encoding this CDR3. The CDR3 reads CASSGTGGMNTEAFF. In nucleotides, the CDR3 is TGTGCCAGCAGTGGGACAGGGGGTATGAACACTGAAGCTTTCTTT. The chain is built from TRBV2 and TRBJ1-1; 10 positions agree with TRBD1. The CDR3 covers 15 residues. Looked up from germline, CDR1 is SNHLY and CDR2 is FYNNEI. With V trimmed by 4 bases and J by 0 bases, 2 bases remained unmatched.

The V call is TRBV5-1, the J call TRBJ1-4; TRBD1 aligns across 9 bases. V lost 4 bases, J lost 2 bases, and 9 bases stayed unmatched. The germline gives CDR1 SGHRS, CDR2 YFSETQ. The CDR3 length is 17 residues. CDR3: CASSLGQGTGTNEKLFF. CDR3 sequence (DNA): TGCGCCAGCAGCCTTGGACAGGGGACGGGGACTAATGAAAAACTGTTTTTT.

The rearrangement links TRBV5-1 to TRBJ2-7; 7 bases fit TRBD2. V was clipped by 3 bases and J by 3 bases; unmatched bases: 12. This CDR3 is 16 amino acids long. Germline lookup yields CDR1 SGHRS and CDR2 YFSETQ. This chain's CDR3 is CASSSGTNRLLYEQYF. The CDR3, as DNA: TGCGCCAGCAGCTCTGGGACTAACCGCCTCCTCTACGAGCAGTACTTC.

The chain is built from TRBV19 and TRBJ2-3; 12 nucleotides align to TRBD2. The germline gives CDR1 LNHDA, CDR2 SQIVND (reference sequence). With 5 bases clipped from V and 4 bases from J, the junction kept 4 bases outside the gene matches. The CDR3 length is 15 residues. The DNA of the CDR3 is TGTGCCAGTAGTCTAGCGGGGGGGCTTTCAGATACGCAGTATTTT. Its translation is CASSLAGGLSDTQYF.

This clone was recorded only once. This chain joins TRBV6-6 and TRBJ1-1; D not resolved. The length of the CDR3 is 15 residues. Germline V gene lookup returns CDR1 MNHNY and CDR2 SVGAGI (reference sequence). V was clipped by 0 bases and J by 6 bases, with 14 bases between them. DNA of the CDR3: TGTGCCAGCAGTTACTCAGAGGGCTATATGCCTGAAGCTTTCTTT. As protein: CASSYSEGYMPEAFF.

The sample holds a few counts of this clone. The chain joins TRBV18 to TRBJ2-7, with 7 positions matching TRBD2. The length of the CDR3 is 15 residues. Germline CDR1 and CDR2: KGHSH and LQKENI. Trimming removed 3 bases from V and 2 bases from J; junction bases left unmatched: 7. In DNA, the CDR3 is TGTGCCAGCTCACCGCGCGGACTAGGAACCTACGAGCAGTACTTC. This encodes CASSPRGLGTYEQYF.

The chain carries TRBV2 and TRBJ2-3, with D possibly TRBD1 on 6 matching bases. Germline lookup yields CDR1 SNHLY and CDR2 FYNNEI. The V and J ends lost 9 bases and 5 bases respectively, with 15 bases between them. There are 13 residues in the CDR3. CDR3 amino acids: CASSVGGEDTQYF. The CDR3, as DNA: TGTGCCAGTTCCGTAGGGGGTGAAGATACGCAGTATTTT.

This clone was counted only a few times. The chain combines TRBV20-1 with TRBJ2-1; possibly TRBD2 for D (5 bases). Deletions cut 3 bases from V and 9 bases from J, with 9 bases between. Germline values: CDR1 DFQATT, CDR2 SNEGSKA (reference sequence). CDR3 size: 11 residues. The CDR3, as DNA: TGCAGTGCTAGGCTAGCCGGTGAGCAGTTCTTC. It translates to CSARLAGEQFF.

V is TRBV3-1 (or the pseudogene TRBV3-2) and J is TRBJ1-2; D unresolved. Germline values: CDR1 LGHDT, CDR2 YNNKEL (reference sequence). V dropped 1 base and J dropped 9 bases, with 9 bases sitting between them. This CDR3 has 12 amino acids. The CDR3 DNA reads TGTGCCAGCAGCCAAGTCCGGGATCGCTACACCTTC. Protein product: CASSQVRDRYTF.

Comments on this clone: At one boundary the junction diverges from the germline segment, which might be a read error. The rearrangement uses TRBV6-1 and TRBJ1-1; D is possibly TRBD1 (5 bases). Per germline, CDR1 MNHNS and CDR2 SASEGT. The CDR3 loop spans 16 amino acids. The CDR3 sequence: CASSEGRGRMNTEAFF. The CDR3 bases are TGTGCCAGCAGCGAAGGGAGGGGAAGGATGAACACTGAAGCTTTCTTT.

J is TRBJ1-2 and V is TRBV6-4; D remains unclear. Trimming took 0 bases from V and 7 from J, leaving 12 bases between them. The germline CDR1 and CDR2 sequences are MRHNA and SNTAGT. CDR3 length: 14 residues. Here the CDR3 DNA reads TGTGCCAGCAGTGACTCGAGAGGCGGCGGTGGCTACACCTTC. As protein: CASSDSRGGGGYTF.

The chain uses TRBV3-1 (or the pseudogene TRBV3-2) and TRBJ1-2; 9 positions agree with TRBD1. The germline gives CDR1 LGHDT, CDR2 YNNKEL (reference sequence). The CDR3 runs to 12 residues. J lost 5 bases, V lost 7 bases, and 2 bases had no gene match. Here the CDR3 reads CASTDRGYGYTF. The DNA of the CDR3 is TGTGCCAGCACGGACAGGGGATATGGCTACACCTTC.

CDR3 bases: TGTGCCACCAGTGATAAGGGGGCACAAAACACCGGGGAGCTGTTTTTT. Protein sequence: CATSDKGAQNTGELFF. V is TRBV24-1 and J is TRBJ2-2; 7 bases are shared with TRBD1. CDR1 is KGHDR, CDR2 SFDVKD, per germline. The CDR3 length is 16 residues. With V trimmed by 3 bases and J by 2 bases, 5 bases remained unmatched.

For the CDR3, the DNA is TGTGCCAGTAGTATCCCGGGGAGGGTAAGGAATCAGCCCCAGCATTTT. It yields the protein CASSIPGRVRNQPQHF. This chain joins TRBV19 and TRBJ1-5; unclear D gene. There are 16 residues in the CDR3. The V end was cut by 3 bases, the J end by 4 bases, with 16 bases between. Germline V gene lookup returns CDR1 LNHDA and CDR2 SQIVND (reference sequence).

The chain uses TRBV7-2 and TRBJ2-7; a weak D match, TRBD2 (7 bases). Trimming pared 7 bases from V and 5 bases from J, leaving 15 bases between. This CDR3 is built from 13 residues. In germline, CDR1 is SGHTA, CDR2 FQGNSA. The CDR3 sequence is CASTSRGAHEQYF. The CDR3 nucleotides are TGTGCCAGCACCTCCCGGGGGGCGCACGAGCAGTACTTC.

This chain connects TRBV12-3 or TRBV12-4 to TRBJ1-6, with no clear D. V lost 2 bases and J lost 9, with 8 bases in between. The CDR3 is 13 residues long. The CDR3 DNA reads TGTGCCAGCAGTTTAAATCCCGGTTCACCCCTCCACTTT. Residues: CASSLNPGSPLHF.

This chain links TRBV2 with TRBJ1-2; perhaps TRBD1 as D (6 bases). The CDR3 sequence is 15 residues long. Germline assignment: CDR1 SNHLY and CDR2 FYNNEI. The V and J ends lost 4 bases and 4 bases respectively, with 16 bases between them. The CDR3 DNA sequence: TGTGCCAGCAGTGCTACTCAGGGGAACGGCTATGGCTACACCTTC. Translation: CASSATQGNGYGYTF. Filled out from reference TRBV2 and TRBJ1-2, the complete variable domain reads EPEVTQTPSHQVTQMGQEVILRCVPISNHLYFYWYRQILGQKVEFLVSFYNNEISEKSEIFDDQFSVERPDGSNFTLKIRSTKLEDSAMYFCASSATQGNGYGYTFGSGTRLTVV.

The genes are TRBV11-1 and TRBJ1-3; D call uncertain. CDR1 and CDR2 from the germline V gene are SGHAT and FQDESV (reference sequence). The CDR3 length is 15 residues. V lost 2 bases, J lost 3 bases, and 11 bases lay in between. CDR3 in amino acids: CASSLHRGIGNTIYF. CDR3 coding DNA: TGTGCCAGCAGCTTACATCGAGGGATTGGAAACACCATATATTTT.